The 10 T cell receptor beta chains presented below share a single source sample, sequenced in a study of breast tumors, draining lymph nodes, adjacent tissues. Samples came from axillary lymph nodes draining the breast cancer. Via MiXCR, TCRdb re-called the multiplex PCR reads, giving one row per CDR3 protein. The table has approximately 170,000 distinct CDR3 sequences, 33% seen once. The sequenced sample consisted of axillary lymph node tissue. The source is a female donor with breast cancer. Some clones in this sample may be carry-over from other donors' samples.

The gene calls are TRBV6-5 and TRBJ1-5, with D unclear. V was shortened by 6 bases and J by 2 bases, with 14 bases between the two germline ends. CDR1 is MNHEY, CDR2 SVGAGI, per germline. The CDR3 sequence is 15 residues long. DNA of the CDR3: TGTGCCAGCAGACCACCAGCGTGGGGCAATCAGCCCCAGCATTTT. It specifies CASRPPAWGNQPQHF.

The V call is TRBV20-1, the J call TRBJ1-1, with D possibly TRBD1 on 6 matching bases. Looked up from germline, CDR1 is DFQATT and CDR2 is SNEGSKA (reference sequence). CDR3 size: 14 residues. The V end lost 6 bases, the J end lost 3 bases, and 17 bases lay between the germline ends. The CDR3 is CSALSGTPDTEAFF. CDR3 in DNA: TGCAGTGCGCTGAGTGGGACACCGGACACTGAAGCTTTCTTT.

Turning to this clonotype: A single base separates this from a much larger clone, so it may be a read error. The chain joins TRBV14 to TRBJ2-1, with D possibly being TRBD1 (6 bases). The CDR3 spans 19 residues. V was shortened by 0 bases and J by 12 bases, with 30 bases between the two germline ends. CDR1 SGHDN and CDR2 FVKESK come from the germline V gene. The CDR3 loop is CASSQDWGSKGVGWDGQFF. CDR3 nucleotide sequence: TGTGCCAGCAGCCAAGATTGGGGGTCCAAGGGGGTCGGTTGGGATGGGCAGTTCTTC.

The chain recombines TRBV12-5 with TRBJ1-2; the D gene is possibly TRBD1 (5 bases). The ends were cut back, 3 bases at V and 8 bases at J, with 10 bases in the middle. Germline lookup yields CDR1 LGHNT and CDR2 FRNRAP. CDR3 length: 12 residues. In DNA, the CDR3 is TGTGCTAGTGGTTTATCTGGGACCGGCTACACCTTC. This translates into CASGLSGTGYTF.

A single count supports this clonotype. The chain employs TRBV6-5 and TRBJ2-1; D not certain. Germline CDR1 MNHEY, CDR2 SVGAGI. This CDR3 region has 16 residues. V lost 0 bases and J lost 7, with 16 bases in between. This CDR3 is CASSYSTRYSRNEQFF. The DNA for the CDR3 is TGTGCCAGCAGTTACTCGACTCGCTACTCGAGAAATGAGCAGTTCTTC.

The table lists this clonotype with many counts. CDR3 DNA: TGTGCCAGCAGTTTATTCCCAGGACCAAACTATGGCTACACCTTC. It translates to CASSLFPGPNYGYTF. This chain uses TRBV12-3 or TRBV12-4 with TRBJ1-2; D call uncertain. The CDR3 consists of 15 residues. Trimming removed 2 bases at V and 2 bases at J, with 12 bases between.

At least ten counts were recorded for this clonotype. V is TRBV7-9 and J is TRBJ2-1; D perhaps matches TRBD2 (6 bases). The CDR3 loop spans 16 amino acids. Germline V gives CDR1 SEHNR, CDR2 FQNEAQ (reference sequence). The germline V and J ends were trimmed by 4 bases and 0 bases, with 13 bases remaining between them. The CDR3 is CASSSGIGSSYNEQFF. The CDR3, as DNA: TGTGCCAGCAGCTCCGGCATCGGGAGCTCCTACAATGAGCAGTTCTTC.

The sample holds a few counts of this clonotype. CDR3 protein: CPGSPGTDYNEQFF. The CDR3 nucleotides read TGTCCCGGCAGCCCCGGGACAGACTACAATGAGCAGTTCTTC. This rearrangement joins TRBV3-1 to TRBJ2-1, with TRBD1 matching 7 bases. The V gene's germline CDR1 is LGHDT and CDR2 YNNKEL (reference sequence). The CDR3 covers 14 residues.

A few counts support this clonotype. The J gene is TRBJ2-6, the V gene TRBV7-9; 9 bases are a match to TRBD1. CDR3 length equals 22 residues. Germline loops: CDR1 SEHNR, CDR2 FQNEAQ (reference sequence). V was clipped by 3 bases and J by 5 bases; unmatched bases: 23. The CDR3 nucleotides read TGTGCCAGCAGCTTCCGTCCAATACAGGGGGCGGCCCTTCTCCGTCGGGCCAACGTCCTGACTTTC. It specifies CASSFRPIQGAALLRRANVLTF.

This sequence joins TRBV29-1 and TRBJ2-1; no clear D gene. Germline loops: CDR1 SQVTM, CDR2 ANQGSEA. V dropped 8 bases and J dropped 7 bases, with 15 bases sitting between them. This CDR3 is 12 amino acids long. CDR3 coding DNA: TGCAGCCGCCCTAGAATTCGGAATGAGCAGTTCTTC. The encoded protein is CSRPRIRNEQFF.